What follows describes a single T cell receptor (beta chain). This specimen belongs to a study of blood T cell repertoires in COVID-19. The wider study: Whether acute or convalescent, the COVID-19 samples came from the United States, Italy and Spain.

This CDR3 is 13 amino acids long. V lost 4 bases to trimming and J lost 10 bases; unmatched junction nucleotides: 8. The germline CDR1 and CDR2 sequences are GTSNPN and SVGIG (reference sequence). TCRdb's table, derived via immunoSEQ multiplex PCR, lists solely in-frame clones and lacks some. The data contain 400,000 or so clones, around 91% of them singletons. The material sequenced was PBMCs or T cells enriched from blood (not recorded which). This clonotype was obtained from a man younger than 40 who had recovered from COVID-19. The genes are TRBV30 and TRBJ1-4, with TRBD1 matching 8 bases. CDR3 nucleotide sequence: TGTGCCTGGACTACAGGGGGGCGGGGAAAACTGTTTTTT. Amino acid sequence: CAWTTGGRGKLFF.